The 27 T cell receptor beta chains below come from one sample, sequenced in a study of memory CD4+ T cells and cytomegalovirus serostatus. The sort gate was single viable CD3+CD4+CD8-CD45RO+ cells for memory CD4+ T cells. Using immunoSEQ multiplex PCR, the repertoire was profiled, and TCRdb retains in-frame clones only, with some absent. Of about 50,000 clones in the sample, about 81% were seen once. Material for sequencing was memory CD4+ T cells from blood. These TCRs come from an adult in good health and CMV-seronegative.

In its sample, this clone was seen a few times. The chain couples TRBV2 to TRBJ2-5, with 12 bases lining up with TRBD2. The germline gives CDR1 SNHLY, CDR2 FYNNEI. This CDR3 spans 16 amino acids. V shed 1 base, J shed 5 bases, and the junction held 5 bases outside the gene matches. CDR3 DNA: TGTGCCAGCAGTGAAGGGCTAGCGGGGGGGCAGGAGACCCAGTACTTC. Residues: CASSEGLAGGQETQYF. Using reference TRBV2 and TRBJ2-5 for the parts outside the CDR3, the full variable domain is EPEVTQTPSHQVTQMGQEVILRCVPISNHLYFYWYRQILGQKVEFLVSFYNNEISEKSEIFDDQFSVERPDGSNFTLKIRSTKLEDSAMYFCASSEGLAGGQETQYFGPGTRLLVL.

The CDR3 sequence is CASSSPGTSGGLNDEQFF. CDR3 in DNA: TGTGCCAGCAGCTCCCCCGGGACTAGCGGGGGTTTAAACGATGAGCAGTTCTTC. The rearrangement links TRBV5-7 to TRBJ2-1; TRBD2 matches 14 bases. TRBV5-7 is marked as an open reading frame, function uncertain. J gave up 8 bases and V 3 bases, and 13 bases lay outside the gene matches. This CDR3 has 18 amino acids.

The chain combines TRBV7-3 with TRBJ1-1; 11 bases are a match to TRBD1. This CDR3 is built from 15 residues. The ends lost 4 bases at V and 4 bases at J; junction bases unmatched: 5. The germline V gene has CDR1 SGHTA and CDR2 FQGTGA. CDR3 sequence (DNA): TGTGCCAGCAGCTGGGCGGGACAGGGGGTCACTGAAGCTTTCTTT. Translating gives CASSWAGQGVTEAFF.

The V call is TRBV5-1, the J call TRBJ2-4; 7 bases are shared with TRBD1. The CDR3 covers 14 residues. V shed 0 bases, J shed 9 bases, and the junction held 6 bases outside the gene matches. Germline values: CDR1 SGHRS, CDR2 YFSETQ. The CDR3 protein is CASSLEQGSSIQYF. In DNA, the CDR3 is TGCGCCAGCAGCTTGGAACAGGGGTCGAGCATTCAGTACTTC.

V is TRBV15 and J is TRBJ2-4; D call uncertain. The germline V gene encodes CDR1 LNHNV and CDR2 YYDKDF (reference sequence). This CDR3 spans 16 amino acids. With 0 bases removed from V and 7 bases from J, the gap between germline ends came to 16 bases. CDR3 amino acids: CATSRDWNPTLNIQYF. CDR3 in DNA: TGTGCCACCAGCAGAGATTGGAACCCCACATTGAACATTCAGTACTTC.

V and J are TRBV9 and TRBJ2-2, with D possibly being TRBD2 (5 bases). V was pared by 2 bases and J by 4 bases, with 12 bases between. In germline, CDR1 is SGDLS, CDR2 YYNGEE. CDR3 size: 15 residues. The chain's CDR3 is CASSVSISGTGELFF. Written as DNA, the CDR3 is TGTGCCAGCAGCGTCTCCATAAGCGGCACCGGGGAGCTGTTTTTT.

The J gene is TRBJ1-2, the V gene TRBV30; 8 bases map to TRBD1. V dropped 7 bases and J dropped 0; count of bases not matched to a gene: 4. Germline CDR1 is GTSNPN and CDR2 is SVGIG (reference sequence). This CDR3 has 13 amino acids. The CDR3, as DNA: TGTGCCTCCGGACAGGGCTCTAACTATGGCTACACCTTC. Translating gives CASGQGSNYGYTF. Looking up the rest from reference TRBV30 and TRBJ1-2 gives the full variable domain: SQTIHQWPATLVQPVGSPLSLECTVEGTSNPNLYWYRQAAGRGLQLLFYSVGIGQISSEVPQNLSASRPQDRQFILSSKKLLLSDSGFYLCASGQGSNYGYTFGSGTRLTVV.

This clone was picked up a small number of times. DNA of the CDR3: TGTGCCTCAGGGGCAGTTGCAGGGCTTCCAGCTTTCTTT. Amino acid sequence: CASGAVAGLPAFF. The chain has TRBV28 and TRBJ1-1, with D tentatively TRBD1 (6 bases). Germline V gene data show CDR1 as MDHEN and CDR2 as SYDVKM. CDR3 length equals 13 residues. V dropped 11 bases and J dropped 10 bases, with 23 bases sitting between them.

J is TRBJ1-1 and V is TRBV28, with D possibly matching TRBD1 (5 bases). The CDR3 sequence is 15 residues long. V was clipped by 1 base and J by 7 bases, with 16 bases between them. The V gene's germline CDR1 is MDHEN and CDR2 SYDVKM. CDR3 sequence reads: CASSLYGGGKIEAFF. CDR3 nucleotide sequence: TGTGCCAGCAGTTTATATGGGGGAGGTAAGATTGAAGCTTTCTTT.

This chain links TRBV20-1 with TRBJ2-1, with TRBD2 matching 7 bases. Trimming at V came to 5 bases and at J to 10 bases, leaving 5 bases not matched to a gene. Germline V gene sequence: CDR1 DFQATT, CDR2 SNEGSKA (reference sequence). The CDR3 totals 11 residues. The CDR3: CSAGRGHEQFF. DNA for the CDR3: TGCAGTGCTGGGAGGGGCCACGAGCAGTTCTTC.

The chain joins TRBV2 to TRBJ1-2; D possibly corresponds to TRBD1 (5 bases). Germline V lookup: CDR1 SNHLY, CDR2 FYNNEI. CDR3 size: 12 residues. V was trimmed by 2 bases and J by 8 bases, leaving 9 bases between them. In nucleotides, the CDR3 is TGTGCCAGCAGTGAACAGGGATTCGGCTACACCTTC. It codes for CASSEQGFGYTF.

The chain links TRBV2 to TRBJ2-5; D gene unclear. Germline lookup yields CDR1 SNHLY and CDR2 FYNNEI. V gave up 1 base and J gave up 6 bases, with 12 bases separating them. The CDR3 sequence is 14 residues long. The CDR3 here is CASSEVRPAKTQYF. In DNA form, the CDR3 reads TGTGCCAGCAGTGAAGTAAGGCCCGCCAAGACCCAGTACTTC.

The chain carries TRBV4-2 and TRBJ2-1; the D gene is possibly TRBD2 (5 bases). V lost 4 bases and J lost 2, with 9 bases in between. CDR3 length: 14 residues. Germline CDR1 and CDR2: LGHNA and YNFKEQ. The CDR3 reads CASSLRAAYNEQFF. The CDR3 DNA reads TGTGCCAGCAGCCTCCGAGCGGCCTACAATGAGCAGTTCTTC.

The gene calls are TRBV30 and TRBJ1-2, with D uncertain. The CDR3 totals 16 residues. V lost 3 bases to trimming and J lost 6 bases, with 23 bases between them. Germline loops: CDR1 GTSNPN, CDR2 SVGIG (reference sequence). The CDR3 DNA is TGTGCCTGGAGCCTAGGAGGGCAGCTTTTACGCAATGGCTACACCTTC. Translation gives CAWSLGGQLLRNGYTF.

The genes are TRBV18 and TRBJ1-1, with TRBD1 matching over 12 bases. The CDR3 has 16 amino acids. The V gene's germline CDR1 is KGHSH and CDR2 LQKENI. The trim removed 5 bases at V and 4 bases at J, leaving 8 bases unmatched. The CDR3 here is CASSSGTGGVGTEAFF. DNA for the CDR3: TGTGCCAGCTCATCCGGGACAGGGGGCGTGGGCACTGAAGCTTTCTTT. Using reference TRBV18 and TRBJ1-1 for the parts outside the CDR3, the full variable domain is NAGVMQNPRHLVRRRGQEARLRCSPMKGHSHVYWYRQLPEEGLKFMVYLQKENIIDESGMPKERFSAEFPKEGPSILRIQQVVRGDSAAYFCASSSGTGGVGTEAFFGQGTRLTVV.

The rearrangement uses TRBV9 and TRBJ2-7; no clear D gene. V was shortened by 4 bases and J by 7 bases, with 15 bases between the two germline ends. Germline CDR1 and CDR2: SGDLS and YYNGEE. The CDR3 is made up of 13 amino acids. CDR3 sequence reads: CASSSQPGGEQYF. CDR3 nucleotide sequence: TGTGCCAGCAGCTCCCAGCCTGGTGGAGAGCAGTACTTC.

The chain combines TRBV5-1 with TRBJ1-2; TRBD1 aligns across 7 bases. Per germline, CDR1 SGHRS and CDR2 YFSETQ. The junction had 12 bases not matched to a gene; V was cut back by 2 bases and J by 8 bases. The CDR3 contains 15 residues. CDR3 protein: CASSFRDRALEGYTF. CDR3 nucleotides: TGCGCCAGCAGCTTTCGTGACAGGGCTCTAGAAGGCTACACCTTC.

This chain uses TRBV28 with TRBJ2-7; TRBD2 is a possible D gene (7 bases). Between the trimmed V and J ends, which lost 7 bases and 2 bases, there was a span of 21 bases. From germline, CDR1 is MDHEN and CDR2 SYDVKM. This CDR3 comprises 16 residues. The CDR3 sequence: CASTPNRRGGTYEQYF. In DNA, the CDR3 is TGTGCCAGCACCCCAAATAGGCGCGGGGGCACCTACGAGCAGTACTTC.

As to this clone: This sample also contains other DNA sequences that code for the same CDR3. The chain is built from TRBV2 and TRBJ1-5, with D uncertain. Trimming took 6 bases from V and 5 from J, leaving 11 bases between them. Per the germline V gene, CDR1 is SNHLY and CDR2 is FYNNEI. The CDR3 is 13 residues long. The DNA of the CDR3 is TGTGCCAGCAGCGCCGGGCGGGATCAGCCCCAGCATTTT. This translates into CASSAGRDQPQHF.

The rearrangement uses TRBV15 and TRBJ1-2, with D perhaps matching TRBD1 (6 bases). With 0 bases removed from V and 4 bases from J, the gap between germline ends came to 9 bases. Germline V gene data show CDR1 as LNHNV and CDR2 as YYDKDF (reference sequence). The CDR3 totals 14 residues. The CDR3 here is CATSRDNRVYGYTF. DNA for the CDR3: TGTGCCACCAGCAGAGATAACAGGGTCTATGGCTACACCTTC.

V usage is TRBV6-1 and J usage is TRBJ1-6; D gene unclear. Trimming removed 4 bases at V and 5 bases at J, with 9 bases between. Germline V gives CDR1 MNHNS, CDR2 SASEGT. The CDR3 length is 14 residues. CDR3 nucleotides: TGTGCCAGCAGTGCCGAGGGTAATAATTCACCCCTCCACTTT. Amino acid sequence: CASSAEGNNSPLHF.

This clone is a singleton in its sample. The chain combines TRBV7-9 with TRBJ1-4; tentatively, D is TRBD1 (5 bases). The CDR3 has 18 residues. Germline V CDR1 and CDR2: SEHNR, FQNEAQ (reference sequence). V lost 2 bases and J 2 bases, leaving 18 bases between the germline ends. The CDR3 DNA is TGTGCCAGCAGCTTAAGAGGACGTAGGGACGGCACTAATGAAAAACTGTTTTTT. Protein: CASSLRGRRDGTNEKLFF. Combining the CDR3 with reference TRBV7-9 and TRBJ1-4 gives the whole variable domain DTGVSQNPRHKITKRGQNVTFRCDPISEHNRLYWYRQTLGQGPEFLTYFQNEAQLEKSRLLSDRFSAERPKGSFSTLEIQRTEQGDSAMYLCASSLRGRRDGTNEKLFFGSGTQLSVL.

The chain couples TRBV6-1 to TRBJ1-4, with 8 bases that match TRBD1. V was clipped by 6 bases and J by 12 bases; unmatched bases: 6. This CDR3 region has 12 residues. Germline V gives CDR1 MNHNS, CDR2 SASEGT. The CDR3 is CASRLDRGELFF. CDR3 nucleotide sequence: TGTGCCAGCAGGCTCGACAGGGGAGAACTGTTTTTT.

This clone came up once. This rearrangement joins TRBV7-2 to TRBJ2-3; no reliable D call. The length of the CDR3 is 12 residues. The germline V gene encodes CDR1 SGHTA and CDR2 FQGNSA. Trimming stripped 3 bases from V and 7 bases from J, with 8 bases between. This CDR3 reads CASSFRANTQYF. CDR3 nucleotide sequence: TGTGCCAGCAGCTTTAGGGCAAATACGCAGTATTTT.

This clone was detected a few times. The same CDR3 arises from other DNA sequences in this sample as well. The rearrangement uses TRBV18 and TRBJ1-1; D is unresolved. Germline V CDR1 and CDR2: KGHSH, LQKENI. Trimming took 0 bases from V and 0 from J, leaving 5 bases between them. The CDR3 is made up of 14 amino acids. The CDR3 nucleotides are TGTGCCAGCTCACCACCATCAGTGAACACTGAAGCTTTCTTT. This translates into CASSPPSVNTEAFF.

The chain carries TRBV9 and TRBJ2-7, with TRBD1 matching 8 bases. Germline-derived CDR1 and CDR2 are SGDLS and YYNGEE. J lost 3 bases, V lost 3 bases, and 8 bases had no gene match. The CDR3 covers 15 residues. Here the CDR3 reads CASSASGTGVYEQYF. CDR3 DNA sequence: TGTGCCAGCAGCGCCTCCGGGACAGGAGTCTACGAGCAGTACTTC.

The V and J genes are TRBV5-6 and TRBJ2-7, with TRBD2 matching over 14 bases. The CDR3 runs 18 residues. The germline V gene has CDR1 SGHDT and CDR2 YYEEEE. After removal of 5 bases from V and 7 bases from J, the junction contained 17 bases not matched to a gene. CDR3 sequence reads: CASSPSGGLAGGLEEQYF. CDR3 nucleotides: TGTGCCAGCAGTCCAAGCGGTGGACTAGCGGGGGGACTTGAAGAGCAGTACTTC.